The 16 T cell receptor beta chains reported below all come from one sample, sequenced in a study of T cell clonality in common variable immunodeficiency. Profiling relied on immunoSEQ multiplex PCR, and the TCRdb table lists in-frame clones only, not all of them. The data show some 40,000 clones, with none appearing a single time. The sequenced sample consisted of peripheral blood mononuclear cells. These receptors came from a person between 18 and 75 years old in good health.

This clone was recorded at least ten times. The sequence runs out 3 residues before the end of the CDR3; the remainder is reconstructed from the germline J gene. V usage is TRBV30 and J usage is TRBJ2-3; D gene uncertain. The germline V gene has CDR1 GTSNPN and CDR2 SVGIG (reference sequence). This CDR3 is 13 amino acids long. Trimming shortened V by 1 base and J by 5 bases, and 10 bases separated the two germline ends. The CDR3 region is CAWSGVAQDTQYF. The CDR3 DNA, read in part, is TGTGCCTGGAGTGGGGTAGCCCAAGATACG.

This clone was recorded at least ten times. Coverage ceases 3 residues before the CDR3 finishes, and the germline J gene fills in the end. The chain has TRBV5-1 and TRBJ1-1; TRBD1 matches at 7 bases. The CDR3 is made up of 15 amino acids. Germline V gives CDR1 SGHRS, CDR2 YFSETQ. The V and J ends lost 5 bases and 3 bases, in that order; junction bases with no gene match: 10. The CDR3 is CASRTGHGRDTEAFF. CDR3 DNA (partial): TGCGCCAGCAGGACAGGGCATGGTCGGGACACTGAA.

This clone was counted between two and nine times. The junction and the germline gene differ at one end; a read error may be behind it. The read terminates 3 residues before the CDR3 end, so the remaining end is supplied by the germline J gene. The J gene is TRBJ1-1, the V gene TRBV7-9, with no clear D. Germline V gene sequence: CDR1 SEHNR, CDR2 FQNEAQ (reference sequence). The CDR3 length is 13 residues. The part of the CDR3 DNA that was read is TGTTCCAGCAGCTTAAGCCCGAACACTGAA. Translation: CSSSLSPNTE. The whole CDR3 reads CSSSLSPNTEAFF.

There are many counts of this clone. The read comes to an end 3 residues before the CDR3 does, leaving the germline J gene to fill in the end. The chain joins TRBV20-1 to TRBJ2-3; D is undetermined. The CDR3 is made up of 14 amino acids. V shed 4 bases and J shed 2 bases, with 13 bases lying between them. Germline V gives CDR1 DFQATT, CDR2 SNEGSKA (reference sequence). The CDR3: CSAMKVRITDTQYF. The covered CDR3 bases are TGCAGTGCTATGAAGGTCAGAATCACAGATACG.

This clone was picked up many times. The read finishes 3 residues shy of the CDR3 end, and the germline J gene is used to complete it. V and J are TRBV3-1 (or the pseudogene TRBV3-2) and TRBJ2-5, with 8 bases fitting TRBD2. V lost 0 bases, J lost 1 base, and 4 bases stayed unmatched. Germline V lookup: CDR1 LGHDT, CDR2 YNNKEL (reference sequence). This CDR3 spans 16 amino acids. The sequenced part of the CDR3 DNA is TGTGCCAGCAGCCAAGAATCGCGGGAGGCCCAAGAGACC. It is translated as CASSQESREAQET. The whole CDR3 region reads CASSQESREAQETQYF.

This clone was seen repeatedly, ten times or more. Coverage ceases 3 residues before the CDR3 finishes, and the germline J gene fills in the end. The chain is built from TRBV20-1 and TRBJ2-3, with TRBD2 matching over 9 bases. Looked up from germline, CDR1 is DFQATT and CDR2 is SNEGSKA (reference sequence). The CDR3 has 11 residues. Unmatched junction bases numbered 1, after V lost 7 bases and J lost 5 bases. This CDR3 is CSGAGGDTQYF. The covered CDR3 bases are TGCAGTGGAGCGGGAGGAGATACG.

The table lists this clone with many counts. Sequencing ends 3 residues short of the CDR3 end; the germline J gene provides the rest. The V call is TRBV18, the J call TRBJ2-7; 11 nucleotides line up with TRBD2. The length of the CDR3 is 17 residues. The ends lost 2 bases at V and 0 bases at J; junction bases unmatched: 6. In germline, CDR1 is KGHSH, CDR2 LQKENI. The covered CDR3 bases are TGTGCCAGCTCACCATTTTTGGGACTAGCGGACTCCTACGAG. This gives the protein CASSPFLGLADSYE. Given in full, the CDR3 is CASSPFLGLADSYEQYF.

In its sample, this clone was seen many times. The CDR3 end is not reached by the read, which stops 3 residues before it; the germline J gene fills it in. The rearrangement uses TRBV7-3 and TRBJ2-3; a weak D match, TRBD2 (5 bases). The CDR3 has 14 residues. V was pared by 3 bases and J by 4 bases, with 11 bases between. Germline CDR1 is SGHTA and CDR2 is FQGTGA. CDR3 DNA (partial): TGTGCCAGCAGCTTGAGGACTCAGGCAGATACG. Encoded protein: CASSLRTQADT. The full CDR3 protein reads CASSLRTQADTQYF.

This clone came up many times. This chain's CDR3 is CSVLALSGRAYTGELFF. CDR3 bases read: TGCAGCGTCCTCGCGCTTAGCGGGAGGGCCTACACCGGGGAG. V usage is TRBV29-1 and J usage is TRBJ2-2, with TRBD2 identical over 11 bases. Read sequence stops 3 residues before the CDR3 end, and the germline J gene provides the missing end. The CDR3 has 17 amino acids. After removal of 6 bases from V and 3 bases from J, the junction contained 12 bases not matched to a gene. Germline assignment: CDR1 SQVTM and CDR2 ANQGSEA.

In its sample, this clone was seen many times. The missing CDR3 end, 3 residues past where the read stops, is filled in from the germline J gene. The V gene is TRBV12-5, the J gene TRBJ2-3, with a possible D match to TRBD1 (6 bases). Germline CDR1 is LGHNT and CDR2 is FRNRAP. The V end was cut by 3 bases, the J end by 4 bases, with 17 bases between. The CDR3 covers 16 residues. Incomplete CDR3 DNA: TGTGCTAGTGGTTTCCATCAGGGGAAGATATCAGATACG. It codes for CASGFHQGKISDT. The whole CDR3 protein is CASGFHQGKISDTQYF.

This clone has at least ten counts. The read terminates 3 residues ahead of where the CDR3 ends, so the germline J gene completes it. The chain carries TRBV2 and TRBJ1-2, with D possibly TRBD1 on 6 matching bases. The CDR3 covers 15 residues. V lost 6 bases to trimming and J lost 6 bases, with 20 bases between them. CDR1 is SNHLY and CDR2 is FYNNEI in the germline V gene. The covered CDR3 bases are TGTGCCAGCAGGCTGAGACCGGGACAACGAGATGGC. Protein: CASRLRPGQRDG. The whole CDR3 region reads CASRLRPGQRDGYTF.

This clone was seen at least ten times. The observed sequence ends 3 residues before the CDR3 terminus, with the missing tail filled in from the germline J gene. The V call is TRBV30, the J call TRBJ1-3; 9 bases are shared with TRBD1. CDR1 is GTSNPN, CDR2 SVGIG, per germline (reference sequence). Trimming took 2 bases from V and 0 from J; bases not matched to a gene: 2. The CDR3 has 15 residues. CDR3: CAWSRTGDSGNTIYF. The CDR3 bases that were read are TGTGCCTGGAGTCGGACAGGGGACTCTGGAAACACC.

This clone has a count of ten or more. This CDR3 reads CASSLARGTGRNTGELFF. The CDR3 DNA, read in part, is TGTGCCAGCAGCTTAGCGCGGGGGACAGGGAGGAACACCGGGGAG. The chain carries TRBV7-8 and TRBJ2-2; TRBD1 agrees at 9 bases. From the germline J gene comes the end of the CDR3, since the read stops 3 residues before it. J was trimmed by 1 base and V by 0 bases; bases with no gene match: 6. The length of the CDR3 is 18 residues. The germline V gene has CDR1 SGHVS and CDR2 FQNEAQ.

This clone was recorded many times. The read ends 3 residues before the CDR3 terminus; that terminus is restored from the germline J gene. V and J are TRBV15 and TRBJ2-7; 7 bases match TRBD1. J was trimmed by 1 base and V by 0 bases; bases with no gene match: 3. CDR3 length: 15 amino acids. The germline V gene encodes CDR1 LNHNV and CDR2 YYDKDF (reference sequence). Here the CDR3 reads CATSRDNRGSYEQYF. The covered CDR3 bases are TGTGCCACCAGCAGAGATAACAGGGGTTCCTACGAG. The full variable domain, with the rest looked up from reference TRBV15 and TRBJ2-7, is DAMVIQNPRYQVTQFGKPVTLSCSQTLNHNVMYWYQQKSSQAPKLLFHYYDKDFNNEADTPDNFQSRRPNTSFCFLDIRSPGLGDTAMYLCATSRDNRGSYEQYFGPGTRLTVT.

This clone has a count of ten or more. The DNA ends 3 residues before the CDR3 does, and the rest of the CDR3 is filled in from the germline J gene. The chain is built from TRBV7-8 and TRBJ2-5, with TRBD1 matching 7 bases. After removal of 0 bases from V and 4 bases from J, the junction contained 2 bases not matched to a gene. The germline V gene encodes CDR1 SGHVS and CDR2 FQNEAQ. CDR3 length: 14 residues. The CDR3 loop is CASSLADRSETQYF. The sequenced part of the CDR3 DNA is TGTGCCAGCAGCTTAGCGGACAGGTCAGAGACC.

The sample holds many counts of this clone. Read coverage stops 3 residues before the CDR3 terminus; the germline J gene supplies the remainder. The chain is built from TRBV7-6 and TRBJ2-3; the match to TRBD2 covers 11 bases. CDR3 length equals 18 residues. V was pared by 5 bases and J by 4 bases, with 14 bases of the junction left unmatched. Germline V lookup: CDR1 SGHVS, CDR2 FNYEAQ. CDR3 DNA (partial): TGTGCCAGCAGCCCCTCCCCTACTAGCGGGAGTTTCGCAGATACG. Translation: CASSPSPTSGSFADT. The whole CDR3 protein is CASSPSPTSGSFADTQYF.